Reported below is one T cell receptor (beta chain). The antigen remains unidentified. Researchers ran the PCR with 60 Vbeta and 13 Jbeta primers. Libraries were prepared by immunoSEQ multiplex PCR; TCRdb keeps only in-frame clonotypes and omits some of them. This table holds 250,000 to 350,000 clones, 86% found once. The data were taken from a study of cytomegalovirus exposure and HLA in healthy donors. Germline CDR1 KGHSH, CDR2 LQKENI. V trimming: 6 bases; J trimming: 4 bases; junction bases outside the gene matches: 1. CDR3 length equals 13 residues. Overall study results and limits: Rarity marked most TCR sequences, yet some public TCRs occurred in many donors.

The clonotype was recovered from a middle-aged man in good health and CMV-seropositive. The J gene is TRBJ2-2, the V gene TRBV18, with 8 bases lining up with TRBD1. The sample taken for sequencing was PBMCs. CDR3: CASSGQGTGELFF. CDR3 coding DNA: TGTGCCAGCTCCGGACAGGGCACCGGGGAGCTGTTTTTT.